The clone carrying this T cell receptor (beta chain) was seen more than once but under ten times. One entry per CDR3 protein, called by TCRdb with MiXCR from the RACE reads. The profile shows about 77,000 distinct CDR3 sequences, about 8.6% of them singletons. The time point: healthy volunteer bleed at 6 weeks. The authors extracted total RNA from unfractionated whole blood. This specimen belongs to a study of human T cells and chemical hapten exposure. CDR1 KGHSH and CDR2 LQKENI come from the germline V gene. The germline V and J ends were trimmed by 1 base and 4 bases, with 13 bases remaining between them. This CDR3 is 16 amino acids long.

This chain links TRBV18 with TRBJ1-4; D gene uncertain. The specimen sequenced was whole blood. This sequence originates from a female donor in good health. Some clones in this sample may be carry-over from other donors' samples. CDR3 nucleotides: TGTGCCAGCTCACCACAATCCAGGCTGATTAATGAAAAACTGTTTTTT. It yields the protein CASSPQSRLINEKLFF. The full variable domain, its missing parts supplied by reference TRBV18 and TRBJ1-4, is NAGVMQNPRHLVRRRGQEARLRCSPMKGHSHVYWYRQLPEEGLKFMVYLQKENIIDESGMPKERFSAEFPKEGPSILRIQQVVRGDSAAYFCASSPQSRLINEKLFFGSGTQLSVL.